Listed below are T cell receptor beta chains from one sample, sequenced in a study of shared clonotypes between healthy human individuals. The assay was immunoSEQ multiplex PCR, and TCRdb's table has in-frame clones only and misses some. The sample has 2 million to 2.5 million clones; over 85% are singletons. The sequencing sample was made of naive CD4+ T cells sorted from blood. These receptors originate from a man aged 18 to 35 in good health. Each CDR3 is given with its conserved first and last residue. D genes are given only for firm matches. Size is stated for part of the rows, as once, few or many counts, or as a class when the clone is expanded.

clone_size cdr3_length d_call j_call v_call cdr3_nt cdr3_aa
NA 14 NA TRBJ2-3 TRBV19 TGTGCCAGTAGTTCCGGACAGTTCACAGATACGCAGTATTTT CASSSGQFTDTQYF
NA 14 NA TRBJ1-4 TRBV5-1 TGCGCCAGCAGCTTGACAGAAACTAATGAAAAACTGTTTTTT CASSLTETNEKLFF
NA 19 TRBD1 TRBJ2-6 TRBV7-8 TGTGCCAGCAGCCCCGGTTGGGGACAGGGGAGCTCTGGGGCCAACGTCCTGACTTTC CASSPGWGQGSSGANVLTF
once 15 NA TRBJ2-1 TRBV4-3 TGCGCCAGCAGCCAAGATCCCGGTCTTCGCAATGAGCAGTTCTTC CASSQDPGLRNEQFF
NA 14 NA TRBJ2-7 TRBV5-1 TGCGCCAGCAGCCCCGGGACGGGGTCCTACGAGCAGTACTTC CASSPGTGSYEQYF
NA 15 NA TRBJ2-7 TRBV5-4 TGTGCCAGCAGCTTTAGGACCCAAGGTTCCTACGAGCAGTACTTC CASSFRTQGSYEQYF
NA 13 NA TRBJ2-2 TRBV6-1 TGTGCCAGCAGTGACAGGTACACCGGGGAGCTGTTTTTT CASSDRYTGELFF
NA 15 NA TRBJ2-3 TRBV5-1 TGCGCCAGCAGCTCTGGCCTAGGAGGCACAGATACGCAGTATTTT CASSSGLGGTDTQYF
NA 15 NA TRBJ2-1 TRBV5-1 TGCGCCAGCAGCTTGGAAGGGGTTTCCTACAATGAGCAGTTCTTC CASSLEGVSYNEQFF
NA 18 TRBD1 TRBJ1-6 TRBV5-6 TGTGCCAGCAGCCTCGGAGGGACAGGGGGTTCCTATAATTCACCCCTCCACTTT CASSLGGTGGSYNSPLHF
NA 16 TRBD1 TRBJ2-1 TRBV12-5 TGTGCTAGTGGTCCCAGACAGGGCGGGCTTGGTAATGAGCAGTTCTTC CASGPRQGGLGNEQFF
NA 11 NA TRBJ1-1 TRBV5-1 TGCGCCAGCAGTACAGGCCCGCAGGCTTTCTTT CASSTGPQAFF
NA 15 NA TRBJ2-7 TRBV28 TGTGCCAGCAGTTTAGGCGGGGCGAATAGCTACGAGCAGTACTTC CASSLGGANSYEQYF
NA 16 NA TRBJ2-3 TRBV11-2 TGTGCCAGCAGCTTAGCCGGGACTCTGAGGGCAGATACGCAGTATTTT CASSLAGTLRADTQYF
once 16 TRBD1 TRBJ1-3 TRBV5-1 TGCGCCAGCAGCTTGGTGCTGGGACAGGGTATGAACACCATATATTTT CASSLVLGQGMNTIYF